This TCR beta chain was sequenced for a study of post-analysis software for immune sequencing data. This clonotype was counted many times. Its antigen is still unknown. Germline-derived CDR1 and CDR2 are DFQATT and SNEGSKA (reference sequence). This CDR3 comprises 15 residues. The germline V and J ends were trimmed by 6 bases and 0 bases, with 16 bases remaining between them. General study findings and limits: Patients showed TRBV5-6, TRBV5-1 and TRBV20-1 among four to six TRBV segments more frequent than in controls. Multiple sclerosis patients showed significantly lower normalized Chao1 diversity than controls did.

Prepared TCR beta cDNA libraries contained unique molecular identifiers. It was from roughly 1 to 10 million T cells that 450,000 to 550,000 cDNA molecules came. TCRdb used MiXCR to reprocess the PCR reads, holding one entry per CDR3 protein. The table shows over 250,000 distinct CDR3 sequences, with 30% to 45% occurring only once. Sequencing was carried out using blood. This receptor was identified in a girl aged 10 to 17 with multiple sclerosis. This rearrangement joins TRBV20-1 to TRBJ2-3; D possibly corresponds to TRBD2 (7 bases). The CDR3 sequence is CSAALGGASTDTQYF. CDR3 bases: TGCAGTGCCGCTTTAGGGGGGGCAAGCACAGATACGCAGTATTTT.